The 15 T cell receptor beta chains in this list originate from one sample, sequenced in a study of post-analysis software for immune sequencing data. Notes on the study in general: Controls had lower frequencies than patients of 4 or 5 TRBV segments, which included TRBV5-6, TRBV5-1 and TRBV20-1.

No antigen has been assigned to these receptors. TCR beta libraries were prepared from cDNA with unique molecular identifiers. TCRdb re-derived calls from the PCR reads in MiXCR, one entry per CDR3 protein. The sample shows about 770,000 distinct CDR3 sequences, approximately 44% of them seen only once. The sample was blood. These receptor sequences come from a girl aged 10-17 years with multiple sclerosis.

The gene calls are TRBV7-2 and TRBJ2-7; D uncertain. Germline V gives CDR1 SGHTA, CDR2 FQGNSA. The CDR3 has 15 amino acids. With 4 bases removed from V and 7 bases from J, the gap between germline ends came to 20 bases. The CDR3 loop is CASSSYSASTWEQYF. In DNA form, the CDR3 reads TGTGCCAGCAGCTCTTATTCGGCCTCGACGTGGGAGCAGTACTTC.

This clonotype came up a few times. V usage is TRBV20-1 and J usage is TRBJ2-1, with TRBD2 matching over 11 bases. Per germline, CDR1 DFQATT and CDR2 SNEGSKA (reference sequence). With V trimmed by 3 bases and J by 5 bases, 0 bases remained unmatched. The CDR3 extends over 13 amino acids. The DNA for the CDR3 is TGCAGTGCTAGGGGACTAGCGGACAATGAGCAGTTCTTC. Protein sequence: CSARGLADNEQFF.

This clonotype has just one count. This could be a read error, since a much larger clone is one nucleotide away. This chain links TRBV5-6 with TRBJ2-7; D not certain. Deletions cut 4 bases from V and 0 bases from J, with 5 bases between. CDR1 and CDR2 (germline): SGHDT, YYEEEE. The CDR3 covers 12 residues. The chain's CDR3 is CASSHASYEQYF. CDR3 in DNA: TGTGCCAGCAGCCATGCCTCCTACGAGCAGTACTTC.

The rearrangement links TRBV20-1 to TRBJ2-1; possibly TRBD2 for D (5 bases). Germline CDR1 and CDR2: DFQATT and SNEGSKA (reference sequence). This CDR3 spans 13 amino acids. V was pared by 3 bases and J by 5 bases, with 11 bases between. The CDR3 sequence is CSARGSSDNEQFF. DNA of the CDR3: TGCAGTGCTAGGGGGAGTTCGGACAATGAGCAGTTCTTC.

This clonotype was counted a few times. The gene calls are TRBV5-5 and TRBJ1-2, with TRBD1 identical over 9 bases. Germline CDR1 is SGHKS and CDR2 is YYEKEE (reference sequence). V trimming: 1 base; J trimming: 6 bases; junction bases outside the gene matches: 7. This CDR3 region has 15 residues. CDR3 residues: CASSLTGTGRNGYTF. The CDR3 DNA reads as TGTGCCAGCAGCTTGACCGGGACAGGGCGGAATGGCTACACCTTC.

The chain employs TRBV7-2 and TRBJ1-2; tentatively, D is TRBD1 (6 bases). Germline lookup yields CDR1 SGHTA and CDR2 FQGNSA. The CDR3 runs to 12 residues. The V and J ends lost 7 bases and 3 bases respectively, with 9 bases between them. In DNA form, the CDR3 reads TGTGCCAGCAACACAGGGTACTATGGCTACACCTTC. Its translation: CASNTGYYGYTF.

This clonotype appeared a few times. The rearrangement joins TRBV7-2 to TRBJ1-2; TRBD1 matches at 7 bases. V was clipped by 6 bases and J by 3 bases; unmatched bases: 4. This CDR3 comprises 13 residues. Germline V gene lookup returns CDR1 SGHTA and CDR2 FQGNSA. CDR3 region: CASRGGTDYGYTF. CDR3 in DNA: TGTGCCAGCAGGGGGGGGACAGACTATGGCTACACCTTC.

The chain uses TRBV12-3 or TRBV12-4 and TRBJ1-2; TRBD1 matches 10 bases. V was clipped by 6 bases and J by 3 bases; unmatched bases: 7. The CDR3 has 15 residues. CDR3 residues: CASSTRQGADYGYTF. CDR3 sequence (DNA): TGTGCCAGCAGCACCAGACAGGGGGCGGACTATGGCTACACCTTC.

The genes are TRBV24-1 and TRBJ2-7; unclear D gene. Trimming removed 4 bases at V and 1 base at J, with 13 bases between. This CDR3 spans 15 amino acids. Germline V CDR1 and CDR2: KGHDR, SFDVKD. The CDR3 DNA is TGTGCCACCAGTGACCCTCACCGAGGTTCCTACGAGCAGTACTTC. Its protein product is CATSDPHRGSYEQYF.

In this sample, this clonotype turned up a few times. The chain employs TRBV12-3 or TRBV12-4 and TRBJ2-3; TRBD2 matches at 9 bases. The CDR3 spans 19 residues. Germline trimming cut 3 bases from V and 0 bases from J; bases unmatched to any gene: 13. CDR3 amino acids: CASSFGVSGSQSSTDTQYF. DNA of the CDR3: TGTGCCAGCAGTTTTGGGGTTAGCGGGAGTCAATCTAGCACAGATACGCAGTATTTT.

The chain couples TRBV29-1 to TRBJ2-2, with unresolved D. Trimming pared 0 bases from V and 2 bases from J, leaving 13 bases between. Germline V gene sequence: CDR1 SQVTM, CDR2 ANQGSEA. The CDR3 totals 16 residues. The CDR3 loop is CSVEDRPPYNTGELFF. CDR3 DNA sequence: TGCAGCGTTGAAGATAGACCTCCTTATAACACCGGGGAGCTGTTTTTT.

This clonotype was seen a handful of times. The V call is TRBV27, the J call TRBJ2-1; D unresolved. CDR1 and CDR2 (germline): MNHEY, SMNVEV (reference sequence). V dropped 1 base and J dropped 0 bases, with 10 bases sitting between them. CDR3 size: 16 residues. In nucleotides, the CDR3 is TGTGCCAGCAGTTTATACCTAGGGCTCTCCTACAATGAGCAGTTCTTC. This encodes CASSLYLGLSYNEQFF.

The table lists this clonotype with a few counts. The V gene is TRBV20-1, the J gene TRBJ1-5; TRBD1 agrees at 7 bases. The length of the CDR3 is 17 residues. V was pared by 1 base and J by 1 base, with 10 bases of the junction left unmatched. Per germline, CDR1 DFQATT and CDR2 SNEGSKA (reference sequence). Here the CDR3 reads CSARGTGSGRSNQPQHF. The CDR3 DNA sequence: TGCAGTGCTAGAGGGACAGGTTCTGGTAGGAGCAATCAGCCCCAGCATTTT.

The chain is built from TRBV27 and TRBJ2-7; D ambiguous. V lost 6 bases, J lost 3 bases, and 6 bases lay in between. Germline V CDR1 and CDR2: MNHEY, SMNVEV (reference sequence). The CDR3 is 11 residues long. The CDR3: CASRRRYEQYF. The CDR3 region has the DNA TGTGCCAGCAGACGACGCTACGAGCAGTACTTC.

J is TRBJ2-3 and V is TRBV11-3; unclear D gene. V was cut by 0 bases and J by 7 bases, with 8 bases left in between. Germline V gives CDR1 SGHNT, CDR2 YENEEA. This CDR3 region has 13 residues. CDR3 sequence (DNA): TGTGCCAGCAGCTTAGACCGTAGGAATACGCAGTATTTT. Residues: CASSLDRRNTQYF.